These 32 T cell receptor beta chains were sequenced from one sample in a study of neurological immune-mediated disorders. TCRdb re-called the 5' RACE reads with MiXCR, one entry per CDR3 protein. The sample consists of about 46,000 distinct CDR3 sequences, 1.5% to 2% of them appearing once. Sequenced sample: PBMCs. These receptors were taken from a woman aged 40 to 50 with multiple sclerosis.

This clonotype was counted many times. This sequence joins TRBV5-1 and TRBJ1-2, with 11 nucleotides matching TRBD1. CDR3 length: 14 amino acids. J lost 6 bases, V lost 2 bases, and 3 bases had no gene match. The germline gives CDR1 SGHRS, CDR2 YFSETQ. The CDR3 bases are TGCGCCAGCAGCTTAGGACAGGGGGCGAATGGCTACACCTTC. Translation gives CASSLGQGANGYTF.

The sample holds many counts of this clonotype. The chain has TRBV5-1 and TRBJ2-4, with D perhaps TRBD1 or TRBD2 (5 bases each). Trimming removed 4 bases at V and 7 bases at J, with 15 bases between. Germline CDR1 reads SGHRS; CDR2 reads YFSETQ. This CDR3 comprises 14 residues. The CDR3 loop reads CASSPDRPGNIQYF. DNA for the CDR3: TGCGCCAGCAGCCCCGACAGACCGGGGAACATTCAGTACTTC.

There are many counts of this clonotype. The V gene is TRBV15, the J gene TRBJ1-2; D is undetermined. This CDR3 is built from 13 residues. Germline V gene lookup returns CDR1 LNHNV and CDR2 YYDKDF (reference sequence). V was trimmed by 11 bases and J by 0 bases, leaving 13 bases between them. CDR3 loop: CAVPDPANYGYTF. Written as DNA, the CDR3 is TGTGCCGTGCCCGACCCAGCTAACTATGGCTACACCTTC.

This clonotype has ten or more counts. V is TRBV5-4 and J is TRBJ2-1; TRBD2 aligns across 7 bases. Germline V gives CDR1 SGHNT, CDR2 YYREEE (reference sequence). This CDR3 comprises 16 residues. V shed 3 bases, J shed 6 bases, and the junction held 12 bases outside the gene matches. The chain's CDR3 is CASSSPFGRRANEQFF. In DNA form, the CDR3 reads TGTGCCAGCAGCTCCCCCTTCGGGAGGAGGGCCAATGAGCAGTTCTTC.

This clonotype came up many times. This rearrangement joins TRBV5-1 to TRBJ1-2; D is unclear. Trimming removed 0 bases from V and 0 bases from J, with 3 bases in between. The CDR3 has 13 residues. CDR1 and CDR2 (germline): SGHRS, YFSETQ. This CDR3 reads CASSLAANYGYTF. The DNA for the CDR3 is TGCGCCAGCAGCTTGGCCGCTAACTATGGCTACACCTTC. The variable domain in full, completed from reference TRBV5-1 and TRBJ1-2, reads KAGVTQTPRYLIKTRGQQVTLSCSPISGHRSVSWYQQTPGQGLQFLFEYFSETQRNKGNFPGRFSGRQFSNSRSEMNVSTLELGDSALYLCASSLAANYGYTFGSGTRLTVV.

This clonotype was detected ten times or more. The rearrangement uses TRBV4-2 and TRBJ2-4, with a tentative D call TRBD2 (5 bases). Trimming left V 1 base short and J 3 bases short, with 19 bases between. The germline gives CDR1 LGHNA, CDR2 YNFKEQ. This CDR3 comprises 18 residues. For the CDR3, the DNA is TGTGCCAGCAGCCAAGGGAAAGGGCGGGCAGAGGTCAAAAACATTCAGTACTTC. As protein: CASSQGKGRAEVKNIQYF.

This clonotype was counted ten times or more. This chain uses TRBV18 with TRBJ2-1; 9 nucleotides line up with TRBD1. The CDR3 spans 15 residues. The germline V gene encodes CDR1 KGHSH and CDR2 LQKENI. With 6 bases clipped from V and 2 bases from J, the junction kept 5 bases outside the gene matches. The CDR3 bases are TGTGCCAGCTCTGCCGGGACAGGGACCTACAATGAGCAGTTCTTC. Its translation is CASSAGTGTYNEQFF.

There are many counts of this clonotype. The chain links TRBV5-1 to TRBJ1-5; no definite D call. This CDR3 is 13 amino acids long. The V and J ends lost 5 bases and 3 bases respectively, with 9 bases between them. Per germline, CDR1 SGHRS and CDR2 YFSETQ. The CDR3 sequence: CASREGNNQPQHF. The DNA of the CDR3 is TGCGCCAGCAGGGAGGGCAACAATCAGCCCCAGCATTTT.

In its sample, this clonotype was seen many times. Written as DNA, the CDR3 is TGCGCCAGCATGGGTCAGGGTCCCGGGGAGCTGTTTTTT. It encodes CASMGQGPGELFF. This rearrangement joins TRBV5-1 to TRBJ2-2; perhaps TRBD1 as D (5 bases). Germline CDR1 SGHRS, CDR2 YFSETQ. V dropped 6 bases and J dropped 6 bases, with 12 bases sitting between them. The CDR3 covers 13 residues.

The table lists this clonotype with many counts. CDR3 coding DNA: TGTGCCATCAGTGAACAGGCCTATCTTAGCACAGATACGCAGTATTTT. Translation gives CAISEQAYLSTDTQYF. This chain connects TRBV10-3 to TRBJ2-3; D may be TRBD1 (5 bases). V lost 3 bases, J lost 0 bases, and 13 bases lay in between. There are 16 residues in the CDR3. In germline, CDR1 is ENHRY, CDR2 SYGVKD.

This clonotype showed up many times. The CDR3: CASSQDRAYEQYF. CDR3 nucleotide sequence: TGTGCCAGCAGCCAGGACAGGGCCTACGAGCAGTACTTC. The chain has TRBV3-1 and TRBJ2-7, with 8 nucleotides matching TRBD1. Looked up from germline, CDR1 is LGHDT and CDR2 is YNNKEL (reference sequence). Trimming removed 3 bases from V and 2 bases from J; junction bases left unmatched: 0. This CDR3 comprises 13 residues.

The genes are TRBV20-1 and TRBJ2-1, with a weak D call TRBD2 (7 bases). Germline values: CDR1 DFQATT, CDR2 SNEGSKA (reference sequence). The CDR3 extends over 15 amino acids. The germline V and J ends were trimmed by 3 bases and 8 bases, with 20 bases remaining between them. The CDR3 loop is CSASPVRRGGDEQFF. The CDR3 DNA is TGCAGTGCTAGTCCCGTGAGGCGAGGGGGGGATGAGCAGTTCTTC.

This clonotype was seen at least ten times. The J gene is TRBJ1-4, the V gene TRBV6-6; perhaps TRBD1 as D (6 bases). The germline V gene encodes CDR1 MNHNY and CDR2 SVGAGI (reference sequence). V was trimmed by 7 bases and J by 4 bases, leaving 10 bases between them. There are 13 residues in the CDR3. CDR3 DNA sequence: TGTGCCAGCACGGACAGCCATAATGAAAAACTGTTTTTT. This gives the protein CASTDSHNEKLFF.

The table lists this clonotype with many counts. V usage is TRBV3-1 and J usage is TRBJ2-2, with D uncertain. Germline CDR1 reads LGHDT; CDR2 reads YNNKEL (reference sequence). V was trimmed by 1 base and J by 8 bases, leaving 2 bases between them. There are 11 residues in the CDR3. This CDR3 is CASSQGGELFF. The CDR3 bases are TGTGCCAGCAGCCAAGGGGGGGAGCTGTTTTTT. Using reference TRBV3-1 and TRBJ2-2 for the parts outside the CDR3, the full variable domain is DTAVSQTPKYLVTQMGNDKSIKCEQNLGHDTMYWYKQDSKKFLKIMFSYNNKELIINETVPNRFSPKSPDKAHLNLHINSLELGDSAVYFCASSQGGELFFGEGSRLTVL.

This clonotype has just a few counts. At one end the junction does not follow the germline gene, possibly because of a read error. The chain combines TRBV14 with TRBJ2-3; 8 bases are shared with TRBD2. Per germline, CDR1 SGHDN and CDR2 FVKESK. CDR3 length: 15 residues. CDR3: CASSQDHGGGHTQYF. CDR3 sequence (DNA): TGCGCCAGCAGCCAAGATCACGGGGGGGGCCATACGCAGTATTTT.

At least ten counts were recorded for this clonotype. This chain uses TRBV20-1 with TRBJ2-2; D unresolved. In germline, CDR1 is DFQATT, CDR2 SNEGSKA (reference sequence). CDR3 length: 14 residues. Trimming left V 0 bases short and J 2 bases short, with 7 bases between. CDR3 amino acids: CSARDKGNTGELFF. The DNA of the CDR3 is TGCAGTGCTAGAGATAAGGGAAACACCGGGGAGCTGTTTTTT.

This clonotype was observed many times. The chain is built from TRBV20-1 and TRBJ2-1; 12 bases are shared with TRBD1. The CDR3 is made up of 13 amino acids. CDR1 is DFQATT, CDR2 SNEGSKA, per germline (reference sequence). V was clipped by 7 bases and J by 7 bases; unmatched bases: 5. This CDR3 reads CSGGDRGPNEQFF. CDR3 DNA: TGCAGTGGGGGGGACAGGGGGCCGAATGAGCAGTTCTTC.

This clonotype was detected ten times or more. This chain uses TRBV3-1 with TRBJ2-1; 7 positions agree with TRBD2. CDR1 and CDR2 (germline): LGHDT, YNNKEL (reference sequence). After removal of 0 bases from V and 10 bases from J, the junction contained 3 bases not matched to a gene. The CDR3 length is 13 residues. The CDR3 region is CASSQDVSGEQFF. CDR3 sequence (DNA): TGTGCCAGCAGCCAAGATGTTAGCGGGGAGCAGTTCTTC.

At least ten counts were recorded for this clonotype. J is TRBJ2-1 and V is TRBV7-9; D is ambiguous. This CDR3 comprises 12 residues. Germline loops: CDR1 SEHNR, CDR2 FQNEAQ (reference sequence). V lost 2 bases to trimming and J lost 5 bases, with 4 bases between them. Here the CDR3 DNA reads TGTGCCAGCAGCTTATCTGACAATGAGCAGTTCTTC. This encodes CASSLSDNEQFF.

This clonotype was observed many times. The V call is TRBV6-6, the J call TRBJ2-1; D may correspond to TRBD1 or TRBD2 (7 bases each). The CDR3 is 15 residues long. In germline, CDR1 is MNHNY, CDR2 SVGAGI (reference sequence). V dropped 4 bases and J dropped 1 base, with 11 bases sitting between them. This CDR3 reads CASSSQGGSYNEQFF. CDR3 DNA sequence: TGTGCCAGCAGTTCCCAGGGGGGGTCCTACAATGAGCAGTTCTTC.

This clonotype was recorded at least ten times. This rearrangement joins TRBV12-3 or TRBV12-4 to TRBJ1-1; no clear D. V was cut by 2 bases and J by 0 bases, with 4 bases left in between. The CDR3 extends over 13 amino acids. The CDR3 DNA is TGTGCCAGCAGTTTAAGGATGAACACTGAAGCTTTCTTT. It translates to CASSLRMNTEAFF.

This clonotype was detected ten times or more. V usage is TRBV5-1 and J usage is TRBJ1-1, with 7 bases lining up with TRBD1. Germline CDR1 and CDR2: SGHRS and YFSETQ. CDR3 length: 14 amino acids. The junction had 3 bases not matched to a gene; V was cut back by 4 bases and J by 0 bases. CDR3 sequence reads: CASSADRVNTEAFF. The CDR3 coding sequence is TGCGCCAGCAGCGCCGACAGGGTGAACACTGAAGCTTTCTTT.

This clonotype showed up just a few times. The rearrangement joins TRBV5-1 to TRBJ2-7; TRBD2 matches 13 bases. Germline values: CDR1 SGHRS, CDR2 YFSETQ. Trimming at V came to 4 bases and at J to 3 bases, leaving 4 bases not matched to a gene. The length of the CDR3 is 15 residues. The CDR3 coding sequence is TGCGCCAGCAGCATCGGACTAGCGGGGGTCTACGAGCAGTACTTC. Its translation is CASSIGLAGVYEQYF.

This clonotype was counted at least ten times. The chain is built from TRBV27 and TRBJ2-3, with TRBD2 as a possible D gene (6 bases). V was clipped by 6 bases and J by 7 bases, with 20 bases between them. Germline-derived CDR1 and CDR2 are MNHEY and SMNVEV (reference sequence). The CDR3 is made up of 15 amino acids. In nucleotides, the CDR3 is TGTGCCAGCAGAGCGGTAGGGACTGGAGCCTATACGCAGTATTTT. Protein sequence: CASRAVGTGAYTQYF.

This clonotype was counted ten times or more. This chain joins TRBV11-2 and TRBJ1-1; 9 bases fit TRBD1. CDR3 length equals 13 residues. V gave up 4 bases and J gave up 7 bases; unmatched junction bases: 4. Per the germline V gene, CDR1 is SGHAT and CDR2 is FQNNGV. The CDR3 here is CASSSRQGVEAFF. The CDR3 nucleotides are TGTGCCAGCAGCTCACGACAGGGGGTTGAAGCTTTCTTT.

The gene calls are TRBV6-6 and TRBJ2-7, with D hard to call. The CDR3 totals 12 residues. Germline V lookup: CDR1 MNHNY, CDR2 SVGAGI (reference sequence). V lost 2 bases, J lost 5 bases, and 7 bases lay in between. The CDR3 here is CASSYIGDEQYF. The CDR3 DNA is TGTGCCAGCAGTTACATTGGCGACGAGCAGTACTTC.

The table lists this clonotype with many counts. The rearrangement links TRBV20-1 to TRBJ1-1, with D unresolved. The CDR3 loop spans 11 amino acids. V lost 7 bases, J lost 6 bases, and 12 bases lay in between. Germline lookup yields CDR1 DFQATT and CDR2 SNEGSKA (reference sequence). This CDR3 is CSVERGSEAFF. CDR3 DNA sequence: TGCAGTGTCGAACGCGGGTCTGAAGCTTTCTTT.

This clonotype was found many times. The V and J genes are TRBV25-1 and TRBJ2-7, with TRBD1 matching over 9 bases. The V gene end was trimmed by 1 base and the J gene end by 5 bases; junction bases not matched to a gene: 9. CDR1 is MGHDK and CDR2 is SYGVNS in the germline V gene. The CDR3 sequence is 16 residues long. The CDR3: CASSEFAGTGRDEQYF. The CDR3 coding sequence is TGTGCCAGCAGTGAATTCGCGGGGACAGGGCGCGACGAGCAGTACTTC.

This clonotype was counted many times. V and J are TRBV9 and TRBJ2-3; D is uncertain. The germline V gene has CDR1 SGDLS and CDR2 YYNGEE. V was trimmed by 1 base and J by 6 bases, leaving 6 bases between them. The CDR3 consists of 12 residues. The CDR3 spells CASSVTFDTQYF. CDR3 in DNA: TGTGCCAGCAGCGTAACTTTTGATACGCAGTATTTT. The whole variable domain, remainder taken from reference TRBV9 and TRBJ2-3, is DSGVTQTPKHLITATGQRVTLRCSPRSGDLSVYWYQQSLDQGLQFLIQYYNGEERAKGNILERFSAQQFPDLHSELNLSSLELGDSALYFCASSVTFDTQYFGPGTRLTVL.

The chain employs TRBV5-1 and TRBJ2-3; D not certain. The CDR3 covers 12 residues. The V gene's germline CDR1 is SGHRS and CDR2 YFSETQ. V was trimmed by 5 bases and J by 4 bases, leaving 8 bases between them. The CDR3 protein is CASRSEADTQYF. CDR3 in DNA: TGCGCCAGCAGGTCCGAGGCAGATACGCAGTATTTT.

In this sample, this clonotype turned up many times. The rearrangement joins TRBV5-6 to TRBJ2-1; D is uncertain. The CDR3 has 13 residues. Germline CDR1 is SGHDT and CDR2 is YYEEEE. Trimming removed 3 bases from V and 0 bases from J, with 4 bases in between. The DNA for the CDR3 is TGTGCCAGCAGCTCCCGCTCCTACAATGAGCAGTTCTTC. Translation gives CASSSRSYNEQFF.

A word on this clonotype: Just one base apart from a much larger clone, this may be a read error. The V gene is TRBV7-9, the J gene TRBJ2-5, with 10 bases lining up with TRBD1. The CDR3 sequence is 15 residues long. The V and J ends lost 7 bases and 4 bases, in that order; junction bases with no gene match: 9. In germline, CDR1 is SEHNR, CDR2 FQNEAQ (reference sequence). The CDR3 coding sequence is TGTGCCAGCATCCCGCCCGGGACAGGGGCAGAGACCCAGTACTTC. This translates into CASIPPGTGAETQYF.